This T cell receptor beta chain was profiled in a study of CXCR3-negative and CXCR3-positive naive CD8 T cells. Study-wide findings and caveats: Relative to memory CD8+ cells, whose diversity was much lower, both naive subsets had comparably high diversity.

To note about this clonotype: As yet, its antigen is unknown.

5' RACE with UMI labels generated the TRB cDNA libraries. TCRdb re-called the 5' RACE reads, yielding one record per CDR3 amino acid sequence without DNA. Its listing shows about 62,000 distinct CDR3 sequences. Germline V lookup: CDR1 MDHEN, CDR2 SYDVKM. The length of the CDR3 is 14 residues. Sequenced sample: naive CXCR3- CD8+ T cells from blood. Subset of the sample: CD45RO-CCR7+CD27+CD95- naive CD8+ T cells lacking CXCR3 (TNR3-). This chain links TRBV28 with TRBJ2-5; the D call of TRBD2 rests on TCRdb alone, since no DNA is present to check it. This TCR was recovered from a human donor in good health. Some clones in this sample may be carry-over from other donors' samples. The CDR3 spells CASSSRDSQETQYF.